This T cell receptor gamma chain comes out of a study of gamma-delta chains in newborns, infants, children. In the study overall: Microbial exposure reportedly drives polyclonal innate γδ T cell expansion after birth.

TCRdb reprocessed the reads through CATT. Of 3,000 to 4,500 gamma-chain clones detected, about 55% appear once; the ten largest clones hold about 18%. CDR1 is EGSNGY, CDR2 YDSYNSKV, per germline. This CDR3 has 16 residues. V dropped 0 bases and J dropped 10; count of bases not matched to a gene: 14. This clone appeared a few times. The sequenced sample was blood. This clonotype was sampled from a child who was a newborn, infant or young child, either healthy, febrile or measles-vaccinated (not recorded which). V and J are TRGV2 and TRGJP1. No J segment appears in TCRdb, so it was assigned here by matching the sequence to germline. CDR3 sequence (DNA): TGTGCCACCTGGGACGGGGGATCTTATTTCGTTTGGTTCAAGATATTT. It encodes CATWDGGSYFVWFKIF.